This T cell receptor beta chain was documented in a study of regulatory T cells in long-lasting Graves disease. iRepertoire HTBI primers and Arm-PCR of CDR3 regions built TCR beta libraries. TCRdb re-called the multiplex PCR reads with MiXCR, one entry per CDR3 protein. This sample carries hundreds of thousands of distinct CDR3 sequences, roughly 16% of them seen once, and the ten largest clones take more than 15%. The time point here: newly diagnosed GD, antithyroid drugs for less than 3 months. From RNA extracted from PBMCs, the TCR library was made. Germline V gives CDR1 MNHNS, CDR2 SASEGT. The ends were cut back, 5 bases at V and 0 bases at J, with 14 bases in the middle. This CDR3 spans 15 amino acids. The data were also submitted as part of a second study, on T cells in Graves' hyperthyroidism and ophthalmopathy.

The gene calls are TRBV6-1 and TRBJ2-7, with D perhaps TRBD1 or TRBD2 (5 bases each). This sample comprised peripheral blood mononuclear cells (PBMCs), obtained at new diagnosis, from a patient treated with antithyroid drugs. This receptor was taken from a woman in her thirties with Graves disease. The CDR3 nucleotides are TGTGCCAGCAGTAGGGGCGGGCCCGTCTCCTACGAGCAGTACTTC. It codes for CASSRGGPVSYEQYF.